The T cell receptor (beta chain) under discussion was sequenced for a study of blood T cell repertoires in COVID-19. CDR1 is MNHEY, CDR2 SMNVEV, per germline (reference sequence). This CDR3 has 14 amino acids. J lost 7 bases, V lost 3 bases, and 2 bases had no gene match. Sequencing used immunoSEQ multiplex PCR; TCRdb keeps in-frame clones, though not all of them. This table has 450,000 or so clones, approximately 91% appearing once. About this clone: The same CDR3 is also encoded by other DNA sequences in this sample.

The Seattle site enrolled patients during active infection and followed them longitudinally. The genes are TRBV27 and TRBJ1-6; 8 bases map to TRBD1. The origin of this receptor is a woman between 40 and 50 years old with COVID-19, enrolled during active disease. Source material: peripheral blood. Here the CDR3 DNA reads TGTGCCAGCAGTTTGGGACAGGTCAATTCACCCCTCCACTTT. Protein: CASSLGQVNSPLHF.